This T cell receptor beta chain derives from a study of Ad26.COV2.S vaccination and SARS-CoV-2 variants (dated by TCRdb to the early 2020s). As for the study more broadly: Donors in the vaccine arm were drawn from COV1001, a phase I-IIa trial of Ad26.COV2.S in healthy adults that was multicentre, randomized, double-blind and placebo-controlled. Trial participants were randomized into five groups of five, in which low-dose or high-dose Ad26.COV2.S was given once or twice, or placebo was given on both occasions. TCRbeta repertoire sequencing was used to assess the specificity and breadth of SARS-CoV-2-reactive T cell receptors after Ad26.COV2.S vaccination. Ad26.COV2.S was administered intramuscularly at 5 x 10^10 or 1 x 10^11 viral particles, either as a single shot or as two shots given 56 days apart. A total of 32 samples were included in the TCR-sequenced set, comprising roughly 20 Ad26.COV2.S vaccine recipients, 5 placebo recipients and 8 SARS-CoV-2 convalescent individuals. Investigators did not know the trial group allocation while performing experiments and assessing outcomes.

CDR1 and CDR2 (SEHNR, FQNEAQ) derive from the germline V gene (reference sequence). There are 13 amino acids in the CDR3, from cysteine to phenylalanine inclusive. Only the CDR3 portion is preserved as DNA: 39 bases, with reading frame beginning at the first base. The immunoSEQ Assay was used to sequence TCRbeta CDR3 regions. After extraction, genomic DNA underwent amplification by bias-controlled multiplex PCR, followed by high-throughput sequencing. For the original study's pipeline: To quantify the absolute abundance of every unique TCRbeta CDR3 region, sequences were collapsed and filtered. T cell fraction was estimated by normalizing TCRbeta template counts to usable DNA, with usable DNA measured through amplification of reference genes found in all nucleated cells. Repertoire TCRs were annotated as SARS-CoV-2-specific when V gene, CDR3 amino acid sequence and J gene were exactly matched to a known reactive TCR set. The reference SARS-CoV-2 TCR set was derived from MIRA and filtered for enrichment in COVID-19-positive ImmuneCODE repertoires, a step that removed public or cross-reactive TCRs. Based on the MIRA antigens, annotated TCRs were further analysed at the level of specific ORF or position within ORF. Breadth was defined as the number of annotated unique rearrangements divided by the total number of unique productive rearrangements, and depth was defined as the summed frequency of the annotated unique rearrangements. Group comparisons of TCR breadth used two-sided Wilcoxon rank-sum tests. As stored in TCRdb, this immuneACCESS dataset retains in-frame rearrangements with V and J assigned. A fraction of the clones does not appear; measured against another copy, unresolved V genes explain less than half of the discrepancy, and the remainder lacks a known reason. V and J calls and clone size follow that table, whereas D and trimming were derived from the DNA. Present in this sample are some 350,000 clones, roughly 88% of which were seen just once. The biggest ten clones account for 4.5% to 5.5% of the sample.

Here is what the overall study found, with its caveats: Vaccine and placebo recipients had comparable non-spike TCR breadth, which fits with the vaccine containing only spike. The authors noted that the TCR breadth and depth analyses may have underestimated total T cell responses. After vaccination, spike-specific CD8+ and CD4+ T cell responses were reported to show substantial breadth. The study lacked the statistical power to compare responses across vaccine doses or regimens. Spike-specific TCR breadth was higher in Ad26.COV2.S recipients than in placebo recipients (P = 0.0014).

Regarding this clone: What antigen it recognizes has not been identified. The junction and the germline gene differ at one end; a read error may be behind it.

The sample's treatment or condition label, decoded: 19 received Ad26.COV2.S at low or high dose, single or two shots; about 5 received placebo; per-sample allocation not given. Repertoires of vaccine and placebo recipients were sequenced from samples collected on day 63 after the first injection. Cohort 1b enrolled fewer than 30 adults aged 18-55 years at a single site in Boston, USA, between 29 July and 7 August 2020. Ad26.COV2.S was a replication-incompetent adenovirus type 26 vector that expressed a prefusion-stabilized SARS-CoV-2 spike protein derived from the original Wuhan strain. The clonotype was recovered from a person between 18 and 59 years old who received the Ad26.COV2.S COVID-19 vaccine or a placebo. The V and J segments used are TRBV7-9 and TRBJ2-7; the D gene lacks a confident call. The sequences come from peripheral blood, collected in a trial of Ad26.COV2.S vaccine versus placebo. CDR3 protein: CASSLGSENEEYF. The DNA sequence is as follows: TGTGCCAGCAGCTTAGGCTCGGAAAACGAGGAGTACTTC.